These 31 T cell receptor beta chains were sequenced from one sample in a study of cytotoxic CD8 clonotypes in ibrutinib-treated CLL. Generated by immunoSEQ multiplex PCR, the TCRdb table keeps only in-frame clones and is missing some. The sample has approximately 25,000 clones; 60% to 80% are singletons. The specimen comprised PBMCs, sampled at disease progression, from a patient treated with ibrutinib. The receptors here all came from a human donor with chronic lymphocytic leukemia.

V usage is TRBV9 and J usage is TRBJ1-4; 7 nucleotides line up with TRBD1. The CDR3 totals 16 residues. CDR1 and CDR2 from the germline V gene are SGDLS and YYNGEE. Trimming cost V 4 bases and J 5 bases; bases outside gene matches: 11. CDR3 amino acids: CASSPRSGQINEKLFF. The CDR3 DNA follows: TGTGCCAGCAGCCCCCGTTCGGGACAGATAAATGAAAAACTGTTTTTT.

The chain carries TRBV15 and TRBJ1-2, with a possible D match to TRBD1 (5 bases). The V end was cut by 3 bases, the J end by 4 bases, with 9 bases between. CDR1 and CDR2 (germline): LNHNV, YYDKDF (reference sequence). This CDR3 is 13 amino acids long. This CDR3 reads CATSRGEGYGYTF. CDR3 DNA: TGTGCCACCAGCAGGGGGGAGGGCTATGGCTACACCTTC.

This clone was counted at least ten times. The CDR3 DNA sequence: TGTGCCAGCAGCTTACAGGGTAGTACCGGGGAGCTGTTTTTT. Its protein product is CASSLQGSTGELFF. The gene calls are TRBV13 and TRBJ2-2, with D perhaps matching TRBD1 (5 bases). The CDR3 consists of 14 residues. CDR1 PRHDT and CDR2 FYEKMQ come from the germline V gene (reference sequence). V was shortened by 2 bases and J by 5 bases, with 9 bases between the two germline ends.

This clone came up a few times. V is TRBV2 and J is TRBJ2-2; D ambiguous. Germline V lookup: CDR1 SNHLY, CDR2 FYNNEI. CDR3 size: 15 residues. V shed 2 bases and J shed 3 bases, with 10 bases lying between them. The CDR3 spells CASSEFPGDTGELFF. Written as DNA, the CDR3 is TGTGCCAGCAGTGAATTCCCAGGAGACACCGGGGAGCTGTTTTTT.

The chain recombines TRBV18 with TRBJ2-1, with a possible D match to TRBD1 (5 bases). The CDR3 is 16 residues long. Germline CDR1 KGHSH, CDR2 LQKENI. V was clipped by 6 bases and J by 2 bases, with 17 bases between them. The CDR3 sequence is CASSHAQGTTYNEQFF. The CDR3, as DNA: TGTGCCAGCTCCCACGCCCAGGGAACGACCTACAATGAGCAGTTCTTC.

This chain joins TRBV28 and TRBJ1-2; D may be TRBD1 (6 bases). V lost 6 bases to trimming and J lost 8 bases, with 16 bases between them. Germline CDR1 MDHEN, CDR2 SYDVKM. The CDR3 covers 13 residues. The CDR3 region is CASSSSPRGGYTF. DNA for the CDR3: TGTGCCAGCAGCTCGTCCCCCAGGGGAGGCTACACCTTC.

This chain uses TRBV9 with TRBJ2-3; D not certain. Germline CDR1 is SGDLS and CDR2 is YYNGEE. CDR3 size: 15 residues. Deletions cut 0 bases from V and 4 bases from J, with 12 bases between. CDR3 region: CASSVATAVADTQYF. CDR3 DNA: TGTGCCAGCAGCGTAGCCACAGCTGTGGCAGATACGCAGTATTTT.

This clone was counted only a few times. This rearrangement joins TRBV7-9 to TRBJ1-2; D is ambiguous. The V gene's germline CDR1 is SEHNR and CDR2 FQNEAQ (reference sequence). The CDR3 is made up of 11 amino acids. Trimming took off 7 bases at V and 0 bases at J, with 3 bases between the two ends. Here the CDR3 DNA reads TGTGCCAGCACGACTAACTATGGCTACACCTTC. Protein sequence: CASTTNYGYTF.

This clone is labeled as large. This chain links TRBV9 with TRBJ2-1; 10 positions match TRBD2. Germline loops: CDR1 SGDLS, CDR2 YYNGEE. With V trimmed by 0 bases and J by 0 bases, 9 bases remained unmatched. This CDR3 comprises 19 residues. In DNA form, the CDR3 reads TGTGCCAGCAGCGTAGTGGTAGCGGGGGGCCCCTTCTCCTACAATGAGCAGTTCTTC. Its translation: CASSVVVAGGPFSYNEQFF.

The chain uses TRBV29-1 and TRBJ2-7; D might be TRBD2 (7 bases). CDR1 SQVTM and CDR2 ANQGSEA come from the germline V gene. CDR3 length: 15 residues. Trimming removed 2 bases from V and 3 bases from J, with 17 bases in between. In DNA form, the CDR3 reads TGCAGCGTTGAATCTGGGGGGGGCATCGGCTACGAGCAGTACTTC. Its translation is CSVESGGGIGYEQYF.

A single count supports this clone. The chain has TRBV30 and TRBJ1-2, with TRBD1 identical over 8 bases. The CDR3 loop spans 12 amino acids. The junction had 2 bases not matched to a gene; V was cut back by 4 bases and J by 4 bases. Looked up from germline, CDR1 is GTSNPN and CDR2 is SVGIG (reference sequence). CDR3 bases: TGTGCCTGGATCGACAGGGGCTATGGCTACACCTTC. Amino acid sequence: CAWIDRGYGYTF. Together with reference TRBV30 and TRBJ1-2, the CDR3 gives the full variable domain: SQTIHQWPATLVQPVGSPLSLECTVEGTSNPNLYWYRQAAGRGLQLLFYSVGIGQISSEVPQNLSASRPQDRQFILSSKKLLLSDSGFYLCAWIDRGYGYTFGSGTRLTVV.

V is TRBV19 and J is TRBJ2-5; D remains unclear. The V end was cut by 5 bases, the J end by 0 bases, with 7 bases between. CDR3 length: 13 amino acids. Germline assignment: CDR1 LNHDA and CDR2 SQIVND (reference sequence). The CDR3 here is CASSGRNQETQYF. CDR3 sequence (DNA): TGTGCCAGTAGTGGACGGAACCAAGAGACCCAGTACTTC. Full variable domain (missing parts from reference TRBV19 and TRBJ2-5): DGGITQSPKYLFRKEGQNVTLSCEQNLNHDAMYWYRQDPGQGLRLIYYSQIVNDFQKGDIAEGYSVSREKKESFPLTVTSAQKNPTAFYLCASSGRNQETQYFGPGTRLLVL.

The chain recombines TRBV6-5 with TRBJ1-2; D is uncertain. The V gene lost 2 bases and the J gene lost 5 bases, with 15 bases spanning the gap. Germline V CDR1 and CDR2: MNHEY, SVGAGI. CDR3 length: 15 amino acids. The CDR3 bases are TGTGCCAGCAGTTACGGCCACGGACCTTCATATGGCTACACCTTC. The encoded protein is CASSYGHGPSYGYTF.

The V call is TRBV13, the J call TRBJ2-2; 7 bases align to TRBD2. The CDR3 sequence is 15 residues long. The junction had 1 base not matched to a gene; V was cut back by 2 bases and J by 1 base. Germline lookup yields CDR1 PRHDT and CDR2 FYEKMQ (reference sequence). The CDR3 nucleotides read TGTGCCAGCAGCTTACGGGGGGAGAACACCGGGGAGCTGTTTTTT. Translated, it gives CASSLRGENTGELFF.

This clone was detected only a few times. The chain combines TRBV19 with TRBJ1-1; the D gene is possibly TRBD1 (6 bases). The CDR3 is 14 residues long. Trimming left V 6 bases short and J 0 bases short, with 11 bases between. Germline V gene sequence: CDR1 LNHDA, CDR2 SQIVND (reference sequence). The CDR3 DNA reads TGTGCCAGTAGCCCACAGGGATTGAACACTGAAGCTTTCTTT. It is translated as CASSPQGLNTEAFF.

V gene TRBV15 combines with J gene TRBJ2-1; 8 bases align to TRBD2. The germline V gene has CDR1 LNHNV and CDR2 YYDKDF (reference sequence). This CDR3 comprises 18 residues. Trimming at V came to 3 bases and at J to 6 bases, leaving 16 bases not matched to a gene. CDR3 DNA: TGTGCCACCAGCAGGGTCAAGGGAGCGGGGGCCTTAATCAATGAGCAGTTCTTC. Protein sequence: CATSRVKGAGALINEQFF.

The CDR3 reads CASSLDRASYEQYF. DNA of the CDR3: TGCGCCAGCAGCTTGGACAGGGCCTCCTACGAGCAGTACTTC. V is TRBV5-1 and J is TRBJ2-7; D is perhaps TRBD1 (6 bases). V lost 0 bases to trimming and J lost 0 bases, with 7 bases between them. The CDR3 covers 14 residues. The V gene's germline CDR1 is SGHRS and CDR2 YFSETQ.

J is TRBJ2-5 and V is TRBV5-4, with D possibly being TRBD1 (5 bases). The CDR3 totals 14 residues. The V gene lost 4 bases and the J gene lost 1 base, with 11 bases spanning the gap. The germline V gene has CDR1 SGHNT and CDR2 YYREEE (reference sequence). CDR3 loop: CASSPLDTQETQYF. The CDR3 DNA reads as TGTGCCAGCAGCCCCCTGGACACCCAAGAGACCCAGTACTTC.

The chain couples TRBV2 to TRBJ2-7; D is uncertain. V lost 6 bases and J 4 bases, leaving 10 bases between the germline ends. Germline-derived CDR1 and CDR2 are SNHLY and FYNNEI. The CDR3 contains 12 residues. CDR3 sequence: CASRQPLYEQYF. In nucleotides, the CDR3 is TGTGCCAGCAGACAACCCCTTTACGAGCAGTACTTC.

The DNA of the CDR3 is TGTGCCAGCAGTTACTCGACAGGGGTAAATCAGCCCCAGCATTTT. It encodes CASSYSTGVNQPQHF. This chain uses TRBV6-5 with TRBJ1-5; 8 bases match TRBD1. V was pared by 0 bases and J by 4 bases, with 2 bases of the junction left unmatched. Per the germline V gene, CDR1 is MNHEY and CDR2 is SVGAGI. This CDR3 region has 15 residues.

This chain links TRBV2 with TRBJ2-3, with D hard to call. The CDR3 spans 12 residues. Germline CDR1 and CDR2: SNHLY and FYNNEI. Trimming shortened V by 4 bases and J by 6 bases, and 8 bases separated the two germline ends. The CDR3, as DNA: TGTGCCAGCAGTGGAAGGTTGGATACGCAGTATTTT. Its protein is CASSGRLDTQYF.

The V gene is TRBV11-3, the J gene TRBJ2-2; no clear D. The CDR3 is made up of 14 amino acids. The V end lost 9 bases, the J end lost 2 bases, and 13 bases lay between the germline ends. Germline V gives CDR1 SGHNT, CDR2 YENEEA. The CDR3 region is CASARQANTGELFF. The DNA for the CDR3 is TGTGCCAGTGCCCGGCAGGCAAACACCGGGGAGCTGTTTTTT.

This clone has a handful of counts. The rearrangement uses TRBV5-1 and TRBJ2-5, with 11 bases lining up with TRBD1. Trimming took 0 bases from V and 4 from J; bases not matched to a gene: 2. Germline CDR1 reads SGHRS; CDR2 reads YFSETQ. The CDR3 spans 15 residues. DNA of the CDR3: TGCGCCAGCAGCTTGGTAGGGACAGGGGGAGAGACCCAGTACTTC. Protein product: CASSLVGTGGETQYF.

The rearrangement uses TRBV2 and TRBJ1-4; D may be TRBD1 (5 bases). The CDR3 contains 14 residues. Germline assignment: CDR1 SNHLY and CDR2 FYNNEI. The V and J ends lost 7 bases and 6 bases respectively, with 15 bases between them. Written as DNA, the CDR3 is TGTGCCAGCATTCGCTACGGGGCTGATGAAAAACTGTTTTTT. This encodes CASIRYGADEKLFF.

The rearrangement uses TRBV5-1 and TRBJ1-1; D unresolved. The CDR3 has 11 residues. Trimming took off 3 bases at V and 6 bases at J, with 6 bases between the two ends. Per germline, CDR1 SGHRS and CDR2 YFSETQ. CDR3 bases: TGCGCCAGCAGCTATGGCCCTGAAGCTTTCTTT. It encodes CASSYGPEAFF.

This chain uses TRBV15 with TRBJ1-4, with D maybe TRBD1 (6 bases). V shed 4 bases and J shed 8 bases, with 17 bases lying between them. Germline CDR1 and CDR2: LNHNV and YYDKDF (reference sequence). The CDR3 length is 15 residues. This chain's CDR3 is CATSTLGGIQEKLFF. The CDR3 DNA sequence: TGTGCCACCAGCACCCTAGGGGGGATACAGGAAAAACTGTTTTTT.

The chain recombines TRBV15 with TRBJ1-2; D is uncertain. The length of the CDR3 is 14 residues. Per the germline V gene, CDR1 is LNHNV and CDR2 is YYDKDF (reference sequence). V was cut by 0 bases and J by 6 bases, with 11 bases left in between. The chain's CDR3 is CATSRDPGINGYTF. The CDR3 DNA follows: TGTGCCACCAGCAGAGATCCCGGAATAAATGGCTACACCTTC.

The chain uses TRBV27 and TRBJ1-1, with D possibly being TRBD1 (5 bases). This CDR3 spans 13 amino acids. Germline V gene sequence: CDR1 MNHEY, CDR2 SMNVEV (reference sequence). V lost 6 bases, J lost 0 bases, and 8 bases lay in between. This chain's CDR3 is CASRWGVNTEAFF. The DNA for the CDR3 is TGTGCCAGCAGATGGGGGGTGAACACTGAAGCTTTCTTT.

The rearrangement joins TRBV27 to TRBJ1-5; D gene unclear. CDR1 MNHEY and CDR2 SMNVEV come from the germline V gene (reference sequence). V lost 5 bases and J 5 bases, leaving 37 bases between the germline ends. This CDR3 is 22 amino acids long. CDR3 nucleotides: TGTGCCAGCAGTGAGGCGTGCCAGCAGTTTAAGGCAGGACCCCCCATGTATCAGCCCCAGCATTTT. This encodes CASSEACQQFKAGPPMYQPQHF.

This clone has only a few counts. The gene calls are TRBV4-3 and TRBJ1-4; D is perhaps TRBD1 (5 bases). Germline V gene data show CDR1 as LGHNA and CDR2 as YSLEER. The CDR3 loop spans 16 amino acids. V shed 0 bases and J shed 2 bases, with 10 bases lying between them. This chain's CDR3 is CASSQDWGDTNEKLFF. The CDR3 nucleotides are TGCGCCAGCAGCCAAGATTGGGGGGACACTAATGAAAAACTGTTTTTT.

In DNA, the CDR3 is TGCGCCAGCAGCATTGACAGCTACTCCTACGAGCAGTACTTC. Encoded protein: CASSIDSYSYEQYF. The chain employs TRBV5-1 and TRBJ2-7; D possibly corresponds to TRBD1 (5 bases). The CDR3 spans 14 residues. The germline V gene has CDR1 SGHRS and CDR2 YFSETQ. V was trimmed by 4 bases and J by 0 bases, leaving 11 bases between them.